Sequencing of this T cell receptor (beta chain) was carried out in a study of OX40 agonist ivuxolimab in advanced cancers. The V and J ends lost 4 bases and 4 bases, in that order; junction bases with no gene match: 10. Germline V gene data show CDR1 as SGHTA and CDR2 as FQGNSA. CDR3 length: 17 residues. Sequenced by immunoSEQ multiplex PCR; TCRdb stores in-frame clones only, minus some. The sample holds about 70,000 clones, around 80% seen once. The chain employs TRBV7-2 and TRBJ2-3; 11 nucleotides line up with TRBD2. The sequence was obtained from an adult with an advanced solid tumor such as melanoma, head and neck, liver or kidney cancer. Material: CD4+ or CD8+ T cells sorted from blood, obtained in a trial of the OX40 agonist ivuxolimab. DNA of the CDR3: TGTGCCAGCAGCTCCCTAGGGACTAGCGGTAACGCAGATACGCAGTATTTT. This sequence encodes CASSSLGTSGNADTQYF.